The TCR beta chain described here comes from a study of cytomegalovirus exposure and HLA in healthy donors. General study results and limits: Several of the most significant clusters were apparently associated with common viral pathogens in a later analysis.

PCR was performed using 60 Vbeta and 13 Jbeta primers. Profiling relied on immunoSEQ multiplex PCR, and the TCRdb table lists in-frame clones only, not all of them. The sample consists of around 180,000 clones, roughly 77% of them appearing once. This clone was detected only once. Its specificity is not known. This receptor was identified in a woman between 50 and 59 years old in good health and CMV-seronegative. The material sequenced was PBMCs.

The CDR3 is CASSLLPRQGLDTQYF. The CDR3 region has the DNA TGTGCCAGCAGCTTGTTACCGCGACAGGGGTTAGATACGCAGTATTTT. The rearrangement joins TRBV7-3 to TRBJ2-3; TRBD1 agrees at 8 bases. The CDR3 extends over 16 amino acids. V shed 3 bases and J 5 bases; nucleotides not matched to a gene: 10. Germline V gene sequence: CDR1 SGHTA, CDR2 FQGTGA. Together with reference TRBV7-3 and TRBJ2-3, the CDR3 gives the full variable domain: GAGVSQTPSNKVTEKGKYVELRCDPISGHTALYWYRQSLGQGPEFLIYFQGTGAADDSGLPNDRFFAVRPEGSVSTLKIQRTERGDSAVYLCASSLLPRQGLDTQYFGPGTRLTVL.